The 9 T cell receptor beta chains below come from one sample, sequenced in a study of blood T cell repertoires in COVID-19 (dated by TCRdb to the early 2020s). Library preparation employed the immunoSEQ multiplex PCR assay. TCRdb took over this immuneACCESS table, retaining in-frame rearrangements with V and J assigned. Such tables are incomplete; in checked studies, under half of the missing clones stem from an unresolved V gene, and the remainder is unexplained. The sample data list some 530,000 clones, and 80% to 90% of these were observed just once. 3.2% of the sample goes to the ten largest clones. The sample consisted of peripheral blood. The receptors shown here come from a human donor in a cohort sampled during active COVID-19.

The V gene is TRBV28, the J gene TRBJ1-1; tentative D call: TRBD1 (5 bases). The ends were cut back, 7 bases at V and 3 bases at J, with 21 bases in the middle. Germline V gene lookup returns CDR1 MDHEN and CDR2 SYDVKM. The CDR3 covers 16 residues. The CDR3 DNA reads TGTGCCAGCACCTTGGAGGGGCCCCCCATAGACACTGAAGCTTTCTTT. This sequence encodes CASTLEGPPIDTEAFF.

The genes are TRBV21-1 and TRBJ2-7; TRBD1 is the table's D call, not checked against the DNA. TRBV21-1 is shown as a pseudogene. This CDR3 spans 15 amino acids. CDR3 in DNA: TGTGCCAGCAGCAAAGTGGACAGGGTTGGGTACGAGCAGTACTTC. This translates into CASSKVDRVGYEQYF.

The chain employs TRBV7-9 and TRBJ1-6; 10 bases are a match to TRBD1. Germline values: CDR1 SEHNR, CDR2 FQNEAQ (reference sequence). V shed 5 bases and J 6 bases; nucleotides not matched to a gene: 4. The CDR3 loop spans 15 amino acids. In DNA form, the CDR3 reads TGTGCCAGCAGCCCGGGGACAGGGGTTAATTCACCCCTCCACTTT. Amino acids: CASSPGTGVNSPLHF.

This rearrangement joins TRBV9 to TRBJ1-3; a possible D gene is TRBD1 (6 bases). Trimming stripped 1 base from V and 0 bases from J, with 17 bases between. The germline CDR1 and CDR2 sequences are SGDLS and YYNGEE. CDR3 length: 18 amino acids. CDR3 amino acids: CASSVKEAGALSGNTIYF. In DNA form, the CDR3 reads TGTGCCAGCAGCGTAAAGGAGGCAGGGGCGCTCTCTGGAAACACCATATATTTT.

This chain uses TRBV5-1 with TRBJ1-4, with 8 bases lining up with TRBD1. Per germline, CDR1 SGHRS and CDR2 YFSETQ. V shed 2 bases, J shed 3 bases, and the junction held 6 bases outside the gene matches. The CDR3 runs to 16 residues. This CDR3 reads CASSFLQGEANEKLFF. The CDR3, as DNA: TGCGCCAGCAGCTTTCTACAGGGGGAGGCTAATGAAAAACTGTTTTTT.

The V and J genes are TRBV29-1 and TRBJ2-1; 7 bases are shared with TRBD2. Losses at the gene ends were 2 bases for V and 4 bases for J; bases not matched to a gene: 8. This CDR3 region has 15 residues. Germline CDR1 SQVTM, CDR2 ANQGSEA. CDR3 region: CSVERGSGIYNEQFF. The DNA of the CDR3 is TGCAGCGTTGAACGAGGAAGCGGGATTTACAATGAGCAGTTCTTC.

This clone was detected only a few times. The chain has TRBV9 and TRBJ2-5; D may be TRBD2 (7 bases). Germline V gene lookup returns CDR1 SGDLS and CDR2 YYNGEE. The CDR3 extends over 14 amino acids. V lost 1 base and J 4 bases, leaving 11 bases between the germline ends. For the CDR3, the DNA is TGTGCCAGCAGCGTAAAGGGGGGGCGAGAGACCCAGTACTTC. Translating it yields CASSVKGGRETQYF.

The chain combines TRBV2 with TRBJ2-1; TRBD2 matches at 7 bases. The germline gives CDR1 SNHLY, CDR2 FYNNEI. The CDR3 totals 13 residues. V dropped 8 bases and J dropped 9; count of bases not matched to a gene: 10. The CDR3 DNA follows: TGTGCCAGCGGGAGGGCCGAACTATCTGAGCAGTTCTTC. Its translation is CASGRAELSEQFF.

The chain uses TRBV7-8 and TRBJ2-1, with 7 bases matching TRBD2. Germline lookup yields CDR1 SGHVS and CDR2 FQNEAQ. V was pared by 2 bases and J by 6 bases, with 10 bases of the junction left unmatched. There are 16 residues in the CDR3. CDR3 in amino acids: CASSLIRASGSNEQFF. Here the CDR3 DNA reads TGTGCCAGCAGCTTAATTCGGGCTAGCGGCTCCAATGAGCAGTTCTTC.